The 8 T cell receptor beta chains below all came from one sample that was sequenced in a study of blood T cell repertoires in COVID-19. Sequenced by immunoSEQ multiplex PCR; TCRdb stores in-frame clones only, minus some. The data hold about 80,000 clones, with about four fifths observed a single time. The sequencing sample was made of peripheral blood. The receptors shown here come from a human donor in a cohort sampled during active COVID-19.

The chain combines TRBV18 with TRBJ1-5; no reliable D call. The CDR3 extends over 13 amino acids. With 3 bases removed from V and 10 bases from J, the gap between germline ends came to 13 bases. Germline-derived CDR1 and CDR2 are KGHSH and LQKENI. Written as DNA, the CDR3 is TGTGCCAGCTCACCGGACTCTCAGAGTCCCCAGCATTTT. Amino acids: CASSPDSQSPQHF.

V gene TRBV9 combines with J gene TRBJ1-1; no reliable D call. This CDR3 contains 13 residues. Germline V gives CDR1 SGDLS, CDR2 YYNGEE. The germline V and J ends were trimmed by 0 bases and 1 base, with 4 bases remaining between them. The CDR3 sequence: CASSVDRNTEAFF. CDR3 DNA: TGTGCCAGCAGCGTAGACAGGAACACTGAAGCTTTCTTT.

The chain is built from TRBV9 and TRBJ1-6; D is undetermined. The V gene's germline CDR1 is SGDLS and CDR2 YYNGEE. This CDR3 spans 15 amino acids. Deletions cut 0 bases from V and 4 bases from J, with 8 bases between. CDR3 sequence reads: CASSVGPSYNSPLHF. CDR3 coding DNA: TGTGCCAGCAGCGTAGGGCCCAGTTATAATTCACCCCTCCACTTT.

The V gene is TRBV9, the J gene TRBJ2-1, with TRBD1 matching 7 bases. V shed 0 bases, J shed 2 bases, and the junction held 2 bases outside the gene matches. Per the germline V gene, CDR1 is SGDLS and CDR2 is YYNGEE. This CDR3 has 15 residues. The DNA for the CDR3 is TGTGCCAGCAGCGTAGGGCAGGGGGCCTACAATGAGCAGTTCTTC. It yields the protein CASSVGQGAYNEQFF.

This clone is a singleton in its sample. This sequence joins TRBV7-3 and TRBJ2-1; 10 bases match TRBD2. After removal of 8 bases from V and 2 bases from J, the junction contained 0 bases not matched to a gene. The CDR3 totals 13 residues. Germline CDR1 reads SGHTA; CDR2 reads FQGTGA. For the CDR3, the DNA is TGTGCCAGCGGACTAGCGGCCTACAATGAGCAGTTCTTC. Translation gives CASGLAAYNEQFF. The complete variable domain, with remaining parts taken from reference TRBV7-3 and TRBJ2-1, reads GAGVSQTPSNKVTEKGKYVELRCDPISGHTALYWYRQSLGQGPEFLIYFQGTGAADDSGLPNDRFFAVRPEGSVSTLKIQRTERGDSAVYLCASGLAAYNEQFFGPGTRLTVL.

The chain employs TRBV7-8 and TRBJ2-1; TRBD2 aligns across 14 bases. Germline V CDR1 and CDR2: SGHVS, FQNEAQ. The J segment lost 4 bases and the V segment lost 5 bases, leaving 4 bases of the junction unmatched. This CDR3 region has 16 residues. The CDR3 nucleotides read TGTGCCAGCAGCCTAGGACTAGCGGGAGGATACAATGAGCAGTTCTTC. Protein product: CASSLGLAGGYNEQFF.

The V gene is TRBV25-1, the J gene TRBJ2-3, with D possibly being TRBD2 (5 bases). V was pared by 8 bases and J by 6 bases, with 21 bases between. The CDR3 is 15 residues long. Per germline, CDR1 MGHDK and CDR2 SYGVNS. The CDR3 coding sequence is TGTGCCAGCGGGGTGGAGCGGAGCCTCAGGGATACGCAGTATTTT. Residues: CASGVERSLRDTQYF.

The rearrangement links TRBV5-1 to TRBJ2-4; TRBD2 matches at 13 bases. CDR3 length equals 16 residues. CDR1 and CDR2 from the germline V gene are SGHRS and YFSETQ. J gave up 4 bases and V 9 bases, and 10 bases lay outside the gene matches. CDR3 nucleotide sequence: TGCGCCACCTCAGTGGGGACTAGCGGGGTAAAAAACATTCAGTACTTC. It encodes CATSVGTSGVKNIQYF.